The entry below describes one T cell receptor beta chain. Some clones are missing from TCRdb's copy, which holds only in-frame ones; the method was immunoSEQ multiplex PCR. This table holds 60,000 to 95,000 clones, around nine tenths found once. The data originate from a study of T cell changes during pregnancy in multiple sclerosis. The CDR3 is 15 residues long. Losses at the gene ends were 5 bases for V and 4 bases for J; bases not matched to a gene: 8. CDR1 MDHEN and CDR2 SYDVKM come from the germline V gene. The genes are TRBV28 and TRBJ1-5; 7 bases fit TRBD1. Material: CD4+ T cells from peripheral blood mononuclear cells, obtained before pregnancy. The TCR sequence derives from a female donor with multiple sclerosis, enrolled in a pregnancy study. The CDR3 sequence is CASSEQGGGNQPQHF. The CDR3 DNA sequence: TGTGCCAGCAGTGAGCAGGGGGGCGGGAATCAGCCCCAGCATTTT.